What follows describes a single T cell receptor beta chain. This entry comes from a study of PD-1 blockade in classical Hodgkin lymphoma. Brentuximab vedotin exposure varied among the patients, all of whom had relapsed after autologous stem cell transplantation. The V end lost 5 bases, the J end lost 2 bases, and 12 bases lay between the germline ends. Germline V gene sequence: CDR1 SGDLS, CDR2 YYNGEE. CDR3 length equals 14 residues. Some clones are missing from TCRdb's copy, which holds only in-frame ones; the method was immunoSEQ multiplex PCR. The sample shows 37,000 or so clones, just over 85% of them seen only once.

This sequence was found in a human donor with classical Hodgkin lymphoma. This sequence joins TRBV9 and TRBJ2-3; D is unresolved. Here the sequenced sample was peripheral blood mononuclear cells (PBMCs), taken before the second cycle of nivolumab. In nucleotides, the CDR3 is TGTGCCAGCAGTCTTTCTACCAACACAGATACGCAGTATTTT. Translated: CASSLSTNTDTQYF.